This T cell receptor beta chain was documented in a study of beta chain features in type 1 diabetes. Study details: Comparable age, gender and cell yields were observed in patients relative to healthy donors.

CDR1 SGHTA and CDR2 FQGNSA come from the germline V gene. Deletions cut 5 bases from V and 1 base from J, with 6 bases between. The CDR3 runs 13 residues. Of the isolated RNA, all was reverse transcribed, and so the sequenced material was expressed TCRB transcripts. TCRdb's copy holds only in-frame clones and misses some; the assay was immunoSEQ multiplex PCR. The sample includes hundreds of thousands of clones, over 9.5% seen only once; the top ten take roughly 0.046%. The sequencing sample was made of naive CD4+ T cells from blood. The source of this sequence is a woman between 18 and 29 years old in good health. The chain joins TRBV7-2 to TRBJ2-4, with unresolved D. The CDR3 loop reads CASSPWAKNIQYF. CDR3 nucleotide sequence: TGTGCCAGCAGCCCTTGGGCCAAAAACATTCAGTACTTC.